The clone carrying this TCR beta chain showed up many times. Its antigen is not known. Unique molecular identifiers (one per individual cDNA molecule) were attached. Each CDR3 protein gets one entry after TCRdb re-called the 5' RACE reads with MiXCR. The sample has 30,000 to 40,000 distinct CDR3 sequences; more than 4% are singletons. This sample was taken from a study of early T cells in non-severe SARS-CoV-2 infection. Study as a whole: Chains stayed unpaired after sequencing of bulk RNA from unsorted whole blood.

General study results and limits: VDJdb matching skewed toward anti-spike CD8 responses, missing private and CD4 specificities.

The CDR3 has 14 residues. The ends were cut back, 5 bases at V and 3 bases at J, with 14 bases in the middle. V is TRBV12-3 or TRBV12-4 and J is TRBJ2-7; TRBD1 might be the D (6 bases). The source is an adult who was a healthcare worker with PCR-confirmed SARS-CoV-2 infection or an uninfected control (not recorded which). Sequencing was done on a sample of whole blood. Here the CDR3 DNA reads TGTGCCAGCAGTACAGGGCGCCGAGGCTACGAGCAGTACTTC. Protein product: CASSTGRRGYEQYF.